This T cell receptor (beta chain) was sequenced in a study of blood T cell repertoires in COVID-19. This clone appeared a single time. CDR3 size: 13 residues. Germline assignment: CDR1 MNHNY and CDR2 SVGAGI (reference sequence). Trimming pared 6 bases from V and 4 bases from J, leaving 10 bases between. This table comes from immunoSEQ multiplex PCR, and its TCRdb copy is limited to in-frame clones, with some not included. The sample has under 200,000 clones; 70% to 90% are singletons. The sample consisted of peripheral blood. The TCR sequence derives from a woman of 80 years or more with acute or convalescent COVID-19. The J gene is TRBJ2-1, the V gene TRBV6-6; maybe TRBD1 (5 bases). As DNA, the CDR3 is TGTGCCAGCAGCAGGGTGAGTTACAATGAGCAGTTCTTC. It codes for CASSRVSYNEQFF.